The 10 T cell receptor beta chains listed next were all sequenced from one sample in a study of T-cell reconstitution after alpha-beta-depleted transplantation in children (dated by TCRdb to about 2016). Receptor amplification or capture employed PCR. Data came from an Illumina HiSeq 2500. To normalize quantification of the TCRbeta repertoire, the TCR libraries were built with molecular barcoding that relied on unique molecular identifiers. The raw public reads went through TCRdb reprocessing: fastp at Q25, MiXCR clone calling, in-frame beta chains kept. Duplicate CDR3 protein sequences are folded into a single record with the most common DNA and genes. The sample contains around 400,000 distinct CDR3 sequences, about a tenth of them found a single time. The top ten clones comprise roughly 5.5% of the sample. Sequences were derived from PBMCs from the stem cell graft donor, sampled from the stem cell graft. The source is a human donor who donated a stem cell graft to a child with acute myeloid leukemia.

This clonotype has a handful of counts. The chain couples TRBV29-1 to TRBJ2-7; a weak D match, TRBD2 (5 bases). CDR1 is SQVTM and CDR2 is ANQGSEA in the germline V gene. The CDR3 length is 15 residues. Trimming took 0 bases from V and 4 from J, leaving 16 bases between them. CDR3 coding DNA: TGCAGCGTTGAAGATCGGGTCGGGGTCCTGTACGAGCAGTACTTC. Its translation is CSVEDRVGVLYEQYF.

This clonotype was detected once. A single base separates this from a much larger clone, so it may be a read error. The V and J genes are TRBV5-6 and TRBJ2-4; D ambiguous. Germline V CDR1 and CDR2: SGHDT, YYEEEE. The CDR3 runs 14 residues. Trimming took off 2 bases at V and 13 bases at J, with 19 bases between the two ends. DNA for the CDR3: TGTGCCAGCAGCTTAGCAGGAATCGATTTCATGCAGTACTTC. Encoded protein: CASSLAGIDFMQYF.

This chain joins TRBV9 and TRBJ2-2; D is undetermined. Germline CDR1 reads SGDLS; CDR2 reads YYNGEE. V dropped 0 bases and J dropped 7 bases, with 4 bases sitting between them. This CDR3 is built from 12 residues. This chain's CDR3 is CASSVEVGELFF. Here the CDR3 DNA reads TGTGCCAGCAGCGTAGAGGTCGGGGAGCTGTTTTTT.

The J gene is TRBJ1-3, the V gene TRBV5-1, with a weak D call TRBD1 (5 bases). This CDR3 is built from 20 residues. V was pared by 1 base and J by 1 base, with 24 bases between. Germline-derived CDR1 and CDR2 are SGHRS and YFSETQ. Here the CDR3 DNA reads TGCGCCAGCAGCTTGTATACTTTGACAGTTGAATCGCGGTCTGGAAACACCATATATTTT. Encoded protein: CASSLYTLTVESRSGNTIYF.

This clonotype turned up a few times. CDR3 nucleotide sequence: TGCGCCAGCAGTGATGGGGGTACAGGTGACATTCAGTACTTC. It codes for CASSDGGTGDIQYF. The chain employs TRBV10-2 and TRBJ2-4, with D perhaps TRBD1 or TRBD2 (5 bases each). V lost 3 bases and J 8 bases, leaving 14 bases between the germline ends. Looked up from germline, CDR1 is WSHSY and CDR2 is SAAADI. This CDR3 spans 14 amino acids.

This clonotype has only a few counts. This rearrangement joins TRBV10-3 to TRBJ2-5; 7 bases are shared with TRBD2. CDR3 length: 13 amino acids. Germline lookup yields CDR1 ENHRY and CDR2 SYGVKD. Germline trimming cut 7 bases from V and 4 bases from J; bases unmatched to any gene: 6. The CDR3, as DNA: TGTGCCATCAAAGCGGCGGGAGTAGAGACCCAGTACTTC. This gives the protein CAIKAAGVETQYF.

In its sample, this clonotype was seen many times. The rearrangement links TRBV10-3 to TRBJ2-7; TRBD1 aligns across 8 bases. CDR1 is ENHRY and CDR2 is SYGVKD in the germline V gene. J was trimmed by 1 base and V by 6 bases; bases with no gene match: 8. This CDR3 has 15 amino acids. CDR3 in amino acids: CAIRAQGVGSYEQYF. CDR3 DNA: TGTGCCATCAGGGCACAGGGGGTGGGATCCTACGAGCAGTACTTC.

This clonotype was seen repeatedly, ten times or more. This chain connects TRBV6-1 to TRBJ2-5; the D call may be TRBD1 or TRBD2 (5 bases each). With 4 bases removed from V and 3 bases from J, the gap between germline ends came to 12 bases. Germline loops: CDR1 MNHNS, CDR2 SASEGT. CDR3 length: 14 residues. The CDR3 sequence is CASSAPGTEETQYF. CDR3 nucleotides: TGTGCCAGCAGTGCCCCCGGGACGGAAGAGACCCAGTACTTC.

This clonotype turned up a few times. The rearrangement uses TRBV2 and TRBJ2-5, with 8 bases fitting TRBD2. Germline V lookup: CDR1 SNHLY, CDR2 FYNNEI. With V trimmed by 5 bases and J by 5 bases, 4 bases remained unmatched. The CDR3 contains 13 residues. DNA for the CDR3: TGTGCCAGCAGTTACGGGAGGGATGAGACCCAGTACTTC. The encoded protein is CASSYGRDETQYF.

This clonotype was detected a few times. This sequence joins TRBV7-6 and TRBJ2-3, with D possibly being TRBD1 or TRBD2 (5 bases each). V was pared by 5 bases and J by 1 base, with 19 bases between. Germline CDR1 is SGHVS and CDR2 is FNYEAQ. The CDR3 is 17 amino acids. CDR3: CASSARRGVAGTDTQYF. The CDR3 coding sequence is TGTGCCAGCAGCGCGCGAAGGGGAGTGGCAGGCACAGATACGCAGTATTTT.